Included here is one TCR beta chain sequence, with context. This entry belongs to a study of T cell changes during pregnancy in multiple sclerosis. The V gene's germline CDR1 is MNHNY and CDR2 SVGAGI (reference sequence). This CDR3 is 13 amino acids long. V lost 2 bases and J lost 10, with 12 bases in between. This table comes from immunoSEQ multiplex PCR, and its TCRdb copy is limited to in-frame clones, with some not included. This table has around 70,000 clones, roughly 89% appearing once. The chain carries TRBV6-6 and TRBJ2-1; a possible D gene is TRBD1 (6 bases). The sequencing used peripheral blood, collected in the second trimester of pregnancy. The sequence came from a female donor with multiple sclerosis, enrolled in a pregnancy study. CDR3 loop: CASSYQDRREQFF. The CDR3, as DNA: TGTGCCAGCAGTTACCAAGACAGGAGGGAGCAGTTCTTC.